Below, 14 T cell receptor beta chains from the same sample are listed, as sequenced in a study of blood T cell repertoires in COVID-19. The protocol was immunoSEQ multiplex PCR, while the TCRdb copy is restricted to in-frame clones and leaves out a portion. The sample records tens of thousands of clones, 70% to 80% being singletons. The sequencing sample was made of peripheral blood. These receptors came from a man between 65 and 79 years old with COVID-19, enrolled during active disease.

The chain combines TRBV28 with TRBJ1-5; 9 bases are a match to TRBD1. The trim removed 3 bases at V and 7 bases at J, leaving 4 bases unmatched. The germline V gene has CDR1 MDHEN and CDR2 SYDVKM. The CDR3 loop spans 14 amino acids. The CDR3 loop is CASSFTGGGQPQHF. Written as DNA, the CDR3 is TGTGCCAGCAGTTTCACAGGGGGCGGGCAGCCCCAGCATTTT.

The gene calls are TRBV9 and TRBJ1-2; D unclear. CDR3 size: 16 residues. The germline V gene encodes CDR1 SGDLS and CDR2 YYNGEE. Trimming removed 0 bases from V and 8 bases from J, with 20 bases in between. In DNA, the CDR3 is TGTGCCAGCAGCGTAGAAACGGTCCCCCTATCTTCCGGCTACACCTTC. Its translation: CASSVETVPLSSGYTF.

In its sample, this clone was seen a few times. The DNA for the CDR3 is TGCGCCAGCAGCTTGTCCGACTATAGCACCGGGGAGCTGTTTTTT. Its translation is CASSLSDYSTGELFF. The chain couples TRBV5-1 to TRBJ2-2, with D perhaps matching TRBD2 (5 bases). V lost 1 base and J 4 bases, leaving 11 bases between the germline ends. The germline V gene encodes CDR1 SGHRS and CDR2 YFSETQ. This CDR3 spans 15 amino acids.

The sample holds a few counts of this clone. In DNA form, the CDR3 reads TGTGCCAGCAGTATAGGGGGCAACTATGGCTACACCTTC. This translates into CASSIGGNYGYTF. The chain uses TRBV12-3 or TRBV12-4 and TRBJ1-2, with 7 bases identical to TRBD1. This CDR3 has 13 amino acids. J was trimmed by 2 bases and V by 5 bases; bases with no gene match: 2.

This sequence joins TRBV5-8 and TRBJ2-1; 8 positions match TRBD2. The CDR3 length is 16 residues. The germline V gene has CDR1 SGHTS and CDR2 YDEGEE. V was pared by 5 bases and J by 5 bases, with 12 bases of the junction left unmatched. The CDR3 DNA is TGTGCCAGCAGTTGGACTAGCCAGGGATCCCACAATGAGCAGTTCTTC. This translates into CASSWTSQGSHNEQFF.

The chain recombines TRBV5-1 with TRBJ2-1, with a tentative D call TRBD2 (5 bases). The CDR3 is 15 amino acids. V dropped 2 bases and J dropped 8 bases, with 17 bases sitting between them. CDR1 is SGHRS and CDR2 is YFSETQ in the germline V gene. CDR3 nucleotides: TGCGCCAGCAGCTTTGGATTCCCTCAGGAGGATGAGCAGTTCTTC. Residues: CASSFGFPQEDEQFF.

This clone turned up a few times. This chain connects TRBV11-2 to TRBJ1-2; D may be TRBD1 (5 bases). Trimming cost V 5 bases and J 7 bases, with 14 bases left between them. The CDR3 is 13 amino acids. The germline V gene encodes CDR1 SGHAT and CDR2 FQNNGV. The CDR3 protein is CASSPGQVVGYTF. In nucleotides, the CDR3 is TGTGCCAGCAGCCCAGGACAAGTGGTTGGCTACACCTTC.

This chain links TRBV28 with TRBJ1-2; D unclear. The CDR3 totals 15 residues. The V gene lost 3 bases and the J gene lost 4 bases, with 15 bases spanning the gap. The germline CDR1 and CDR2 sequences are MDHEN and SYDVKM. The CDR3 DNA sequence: TGTGCCAGCAGTTTTTTGTTACAGTACGGCTATGGCTACACCTTC. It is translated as CASSFLLQYGYGYTF.

CDR3 sequence: CASSPLETEAFF. The CDR3 DNA reads TGTGCCAGCAGCCCTCTTGAGACTGAAGCTTTCTTT. V and J are TRBV9 and TRBJ1-1; the D is unclear. In germline, CDR1 is SGDLS, CDR2 YYNGEE. V was cut by 4 bases and J by 5 bases, with 9 bases left in between. The CDR3 is 12 amino acids.

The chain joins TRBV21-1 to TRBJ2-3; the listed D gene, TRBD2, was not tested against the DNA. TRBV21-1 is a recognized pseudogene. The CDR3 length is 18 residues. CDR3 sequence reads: CASSKIAASGSPPDTQYF. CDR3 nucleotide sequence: TGTGCCAGCAGCAAAATAGCGGCTAGCGGGAGTCCGCCAGATACGCAGTATTTT.

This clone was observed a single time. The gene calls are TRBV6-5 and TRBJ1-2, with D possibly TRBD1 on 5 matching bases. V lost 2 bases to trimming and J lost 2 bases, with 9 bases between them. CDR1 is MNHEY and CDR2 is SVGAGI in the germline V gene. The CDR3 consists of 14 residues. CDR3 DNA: TGTGCCAGCAGTTACCCGGGGGACAACTATGGCTACACCTTC. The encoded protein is CASSYPGDNYGYTF.

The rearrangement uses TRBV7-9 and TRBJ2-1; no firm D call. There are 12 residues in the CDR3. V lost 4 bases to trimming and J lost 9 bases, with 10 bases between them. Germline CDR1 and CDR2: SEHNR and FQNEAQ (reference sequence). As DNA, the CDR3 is TGTGCCAGCAGCTCTCTAGGTGGTGAGCAGTTCTTC. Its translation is CASSSLGGEQFF.

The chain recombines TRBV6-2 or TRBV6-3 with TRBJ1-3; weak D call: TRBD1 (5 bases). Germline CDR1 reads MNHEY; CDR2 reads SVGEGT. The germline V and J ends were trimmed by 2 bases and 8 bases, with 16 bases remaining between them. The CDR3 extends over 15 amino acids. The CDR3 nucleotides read TGTGCCAGCAGTTACGGGACTCTTACCCTGGACACCATATATTTT. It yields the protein CASSYGTLTLDTIYF.

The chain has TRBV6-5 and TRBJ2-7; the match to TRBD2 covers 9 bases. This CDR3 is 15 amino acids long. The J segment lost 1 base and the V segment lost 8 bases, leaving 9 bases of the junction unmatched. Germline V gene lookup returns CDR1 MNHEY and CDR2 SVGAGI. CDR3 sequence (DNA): TGTGCCAGCTTTCGAGCGGGAGGAGGGTCCTACGAGCAGTACTTC. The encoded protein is CASFRAGGGSYEQYF.